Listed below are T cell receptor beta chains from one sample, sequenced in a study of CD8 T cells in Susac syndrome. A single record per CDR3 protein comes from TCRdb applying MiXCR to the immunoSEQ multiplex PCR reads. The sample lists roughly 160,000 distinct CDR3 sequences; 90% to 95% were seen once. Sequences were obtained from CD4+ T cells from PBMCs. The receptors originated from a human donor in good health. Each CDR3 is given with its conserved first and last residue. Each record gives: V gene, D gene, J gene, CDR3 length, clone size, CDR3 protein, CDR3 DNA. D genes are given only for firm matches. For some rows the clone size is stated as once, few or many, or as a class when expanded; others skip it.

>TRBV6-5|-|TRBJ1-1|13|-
CASRLTGNTEAFF
TGTGCCAGCAGACTTACAGGGAACACTGAAGCTTTCTTT
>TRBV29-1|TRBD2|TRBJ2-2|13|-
CSVQAGGAGELFF
TGCAGCGTCCAAGCCGGGGGGGCCGGGGAGCTGTTTTTT
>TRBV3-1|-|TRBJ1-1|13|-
CASSQEWDTEAFF
TGTGCCAGCAGCCAAGAATGGGACACTGAAGCTTTCTTT
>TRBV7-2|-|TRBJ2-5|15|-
CASSFRALGEETQYF
TGTGCCAGCAGCTTTCGGGCCCTAGGGGAAGAGACCCAGTACTTC
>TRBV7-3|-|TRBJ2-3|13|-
CASSLVVPDTQYF
TGTGCCAGCAGCTTAGTAGTCCCAGATACGCAGTATTTT
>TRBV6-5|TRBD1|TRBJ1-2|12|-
CASRTGPYGYTF
TGTGCCAGCCGGACAGGACCCTATGGCTACACCTTC
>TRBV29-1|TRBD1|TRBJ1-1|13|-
CSAKTGVDTEAFF
TGCAGCGCTAAGACAGGGGTGGACACTGAAGCTTTCTTT
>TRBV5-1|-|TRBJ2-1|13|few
CASSLDSYNEQFF
TGTGCCAGCAGTCTAGACAGTTACAATGAGCAGTTCTTC
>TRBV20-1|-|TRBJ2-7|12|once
CSAGPTGREQYF
TGCAGTGCTGGACCGACAGGCCGTGAGCAGTACTTC
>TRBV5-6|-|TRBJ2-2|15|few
CASSLTGGRTGELFF
TGTGCCAGCAGTCTTACGGGGGGCCGTACCGGGGAGCTGTTTTTT
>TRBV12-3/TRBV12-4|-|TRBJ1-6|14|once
CASSLTFFGSPLHF
TGTGCCAGCAGTTTAACTTTCTTCGGTTCACCCCTCCACTTT
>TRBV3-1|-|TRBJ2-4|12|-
CASSQGIGIQYF
TGTGCCAGCAGCCAAGGAATAGGAATTCAGTACTTC
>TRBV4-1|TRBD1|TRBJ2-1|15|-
CASSQPGQGLYEQFF
TGCGCCAGCAGCCAACCGGGACAGGGGCTGTATGAGCAGTTCTTC
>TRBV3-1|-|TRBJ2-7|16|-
CASSSPVTTYSYEQYF
TGTGCCAGCAGCTCTCCCGTGACCACCTATTCCTACGAGCAGTACTTC
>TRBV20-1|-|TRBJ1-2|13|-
CSATLPGPVGYTF
TGCAGTGCTACACTTCCGGGACCCGTAGGCTACACCTTC
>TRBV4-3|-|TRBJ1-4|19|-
CASSQDLIQGYNVDEKLFF
TGCGCCAGCAGCCAAGATCTCATACAGGGATATAATGTCGATGAAAAACTGTTTTTT
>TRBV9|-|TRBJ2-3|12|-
CASSEGGGTQYF
TGTGCCAGCAGCGAGGGGGGTGGTACGCAGTATTTT
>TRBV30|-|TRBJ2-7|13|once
CAWGSGVSYEQYF
TGTGCCTGGGGGTCCGGGGTCTCCTACGAGCAGTACTTC
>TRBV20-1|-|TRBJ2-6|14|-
CSARAGRGANVLTF
TGCAGTGCTAGAGCGGGGAGAGGGGCCAACGTCCTGACTTTC
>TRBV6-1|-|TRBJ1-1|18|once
CASSVISGSGIGHTEAFF
TGTGCCAGCAGTGTTATCTCGGGGTCGGGGATCGGTCACACTGAAGCTTTCTTT
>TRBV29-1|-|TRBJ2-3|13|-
CSVDSPGTDTQYF
TGCAGCGTCGACAGTCCGGGTACAGATACGCAGTATTTT
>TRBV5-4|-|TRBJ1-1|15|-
CASSLVGGLNTEAFF
TGTGCCAGCAGCTTGGTTGGAGGGTTGAACACTGAAGCTTTCTTT
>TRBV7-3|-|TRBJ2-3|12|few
CASSRGTDTQYF
TGTGCCAGCAGCCGGGGCACAGATACGCAGTATTTT
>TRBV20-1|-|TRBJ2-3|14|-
CSARDWRGTDTQYF
TGCAGTGCTAGAGATTGGCGGGGCACAGATACGCAGTATTTT
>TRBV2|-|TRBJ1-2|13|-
CASTGQGGNGYTF
TGTGCCAGCACGGGGCAGGGAGGTAATGGCTACACCTTC
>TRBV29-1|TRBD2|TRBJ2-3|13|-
CSVLAGGTDTQYF
TGCAGCGTGCTAGCGGGGGGCACAGATACGCAGTATTTT
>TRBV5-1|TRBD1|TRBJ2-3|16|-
CASSLAGQGASDTQYF
TGCGCCAGCAGCTTGGCCGGACAGGGGGCGTCAGATACGCAGTATTTT
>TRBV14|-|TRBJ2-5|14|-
CASSPTPRQETQYF
TGTGCCAGCAGCCCCACCCCCCGCCAAGAGACCCAGTACTTC
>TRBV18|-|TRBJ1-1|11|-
CASSPISEAFF
TGTGCCAGCTCACCAATAAGTGAAGCTTTCTTT
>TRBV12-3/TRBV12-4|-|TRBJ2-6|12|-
CASIAGANVLTF
TGTGCCAGCATAGCGGGGGCCAACGTCCTGACTTTC
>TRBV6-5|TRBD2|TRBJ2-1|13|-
CASGGTSSIEQFF
TGTGCCAGCGGGGGGACTAGCAGCATTGAGCAGTTCTTC
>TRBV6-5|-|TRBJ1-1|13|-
CASSPRTANEAFF
TGTGCCAGCAGTCCCCGGACAGCCAATGAAGCTTTCTTT
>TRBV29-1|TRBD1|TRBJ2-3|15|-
CSVDSRQGPTDTQYF
TGCAGCGTTGACTCTCGACAGGGCCCCACAGATACGCAGTATTTT
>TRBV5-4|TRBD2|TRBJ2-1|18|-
CASSSLAGGLFSYNEQFF
TGTGCCAGCAGCTCACTAGCGGGGGGCTTGTTCTCCTACAATGAGCAGTTCTTC
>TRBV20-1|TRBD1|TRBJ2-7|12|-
CSASGTGNEQYF
TGCAGTGCTTCCGGGACAGGCAACGAGCAGTACTTC
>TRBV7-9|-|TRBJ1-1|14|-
CASIPQTQNTEAFF
TGTGCCAGCATCCCTCAAACTCAGAACACTGAAGCTTTCTTT
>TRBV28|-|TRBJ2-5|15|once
CASSRGGAEEETQYF
TGTGCCAGCAGTCGTGGAGGGGCTGAGGAAGAGACCCAGTACTTC
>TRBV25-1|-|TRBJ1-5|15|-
CASSEGGSGHQPQHF
TGTGCCAGCAGTGAAGGTGGGTCAGGGCATCAGCCCCAGCATTTT
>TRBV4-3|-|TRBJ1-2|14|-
CASSQENSGYGYTF
TGCGCCAGCAGCCAAGAAAACAGTGGCTATGGCTACACCTTC
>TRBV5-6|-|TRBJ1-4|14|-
CASRQGGTNEKLFF
TGTGCCAGCAGACAGGGTGGCACTAATGAAAAACTGTTTTTT
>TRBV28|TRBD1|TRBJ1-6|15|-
CASYPARGRRSPLHF
TGTGCCAGCTACCCGGCCAGGGGGCGGCGGTCACCCCTCCACTTT
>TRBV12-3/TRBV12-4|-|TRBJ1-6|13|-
CASRWETNSPLHF
TGTGCCAGCAGGTGGGAAACTAATTCACCCCTCCACTTT
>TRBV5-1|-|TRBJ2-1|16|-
CASSLDRQGSYNEQFF
TGCGCCAGCAGCTTGGATCGGCAGGGGTCCTACAATGAGCAGTTCTTC
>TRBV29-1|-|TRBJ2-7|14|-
CSVARGTLSYEQYF
TGCAGCGTTGCCCGTGGGACGCTCTCCTACGAGCAGTACTTC
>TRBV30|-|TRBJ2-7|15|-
CAWSVQTGPAYEQYF
TGTGCCTGGAGTGTGCAGACAGGCCCTGCCTACGAGCAGTACTTC
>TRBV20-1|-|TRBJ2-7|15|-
CSAPRLGDLPYEQYF
TGCAGTGCCCCGAGACTGGGTGATCTACCCTACGAGCAGTACTTC
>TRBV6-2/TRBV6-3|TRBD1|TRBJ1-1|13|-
CASVTDRGTEAFF
TGTGCCAGCGTTACGGACAGGGGTACTGAAGCTTTCTTT
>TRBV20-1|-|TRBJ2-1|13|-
CSAARGASNEQFF
TGCAGTGCTGCCCGCGGGGCCTCCAATGAGCAGTTCTTC
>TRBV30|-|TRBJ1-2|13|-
CAWSEYADYGYTF
TGTGCCTGGAGTGAGTACGCAGACTATGGCTACACCTTC
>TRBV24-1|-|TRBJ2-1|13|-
CATSDPTNNEQFF
TGTGCCACCAGTGACCCTACTAACAATGAGCAGTTCTTC
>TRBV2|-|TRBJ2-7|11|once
CASTIFYEQYF
TGTGCCAGCACGATATTCTACGAGCAGTACTTC
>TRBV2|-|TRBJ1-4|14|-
CASRGRVLNEKLFF
TGTGCCAGCAGAGGACGGGTTCTTAATGAAAAACTGTTTTTT
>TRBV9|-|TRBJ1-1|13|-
CASSPSGYTEAFF
TGTGCCAGCAGCCCTTCGGGTTACACTGAAGCTTTCTTT
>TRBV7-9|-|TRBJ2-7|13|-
CASSQGDTGEQYF
TGTGCCAGCAGCCAAGGGGACACCGGCGAGCAGTACTTC
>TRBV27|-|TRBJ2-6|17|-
CASRQGIAATGANVLTF
TGTGCCAGCAGACAGGGTATAGCAGCTACTGGGGCCAACGTCCTGACTTTC
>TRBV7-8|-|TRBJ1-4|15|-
CASSLYMSTNEKLFF
TGTGCCAGCAGCTTATATATGTCAACTAATGAAAAACTGTTTTTT